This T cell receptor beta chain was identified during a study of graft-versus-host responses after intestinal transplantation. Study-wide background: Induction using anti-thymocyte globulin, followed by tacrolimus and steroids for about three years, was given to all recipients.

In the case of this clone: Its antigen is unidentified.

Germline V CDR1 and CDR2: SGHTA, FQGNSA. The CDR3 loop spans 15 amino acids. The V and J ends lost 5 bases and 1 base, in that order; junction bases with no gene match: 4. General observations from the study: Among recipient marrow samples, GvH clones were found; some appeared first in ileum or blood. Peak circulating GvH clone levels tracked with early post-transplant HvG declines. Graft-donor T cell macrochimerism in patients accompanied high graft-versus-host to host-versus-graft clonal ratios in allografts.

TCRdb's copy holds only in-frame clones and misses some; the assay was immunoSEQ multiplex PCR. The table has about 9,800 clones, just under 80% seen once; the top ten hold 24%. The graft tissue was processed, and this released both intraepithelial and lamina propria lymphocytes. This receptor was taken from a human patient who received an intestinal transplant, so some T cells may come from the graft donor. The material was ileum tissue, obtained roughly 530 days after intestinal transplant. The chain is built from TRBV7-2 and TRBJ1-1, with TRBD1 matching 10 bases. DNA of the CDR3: TGTGCCAGCAGCCCGCGGACAGGGGGGAACACTGAAGCTTTCTTT. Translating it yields CASSPRTGGNTEAFF.